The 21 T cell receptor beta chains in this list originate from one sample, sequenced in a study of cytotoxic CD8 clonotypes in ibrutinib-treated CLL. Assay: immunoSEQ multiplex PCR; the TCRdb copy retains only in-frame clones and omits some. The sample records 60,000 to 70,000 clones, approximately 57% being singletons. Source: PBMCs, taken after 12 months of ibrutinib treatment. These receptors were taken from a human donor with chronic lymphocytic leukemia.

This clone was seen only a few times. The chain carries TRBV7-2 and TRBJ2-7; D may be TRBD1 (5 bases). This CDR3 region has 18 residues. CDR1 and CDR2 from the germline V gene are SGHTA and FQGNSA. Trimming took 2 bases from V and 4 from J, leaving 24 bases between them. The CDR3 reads CASSLLGVGRVDTYEQYF. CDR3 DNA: TGTGCCAGCAGCTTATTAGGGGTAGGACGTGTTGACACGTACGAGCAGTACTTC.

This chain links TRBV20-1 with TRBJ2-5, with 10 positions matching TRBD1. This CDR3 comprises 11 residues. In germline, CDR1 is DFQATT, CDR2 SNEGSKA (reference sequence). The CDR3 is CTGTGAETQYF. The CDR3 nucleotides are TGCACAGGGACAGGGGCAGAGACCCAGTACTTC.

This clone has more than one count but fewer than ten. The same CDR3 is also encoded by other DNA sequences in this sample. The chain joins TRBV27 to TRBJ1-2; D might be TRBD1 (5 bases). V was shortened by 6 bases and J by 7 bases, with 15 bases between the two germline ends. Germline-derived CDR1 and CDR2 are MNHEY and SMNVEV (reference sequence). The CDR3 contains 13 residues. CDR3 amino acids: CASRTGGSPGYTF. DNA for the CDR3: TGTGCCAGCAGAACAGGTGGGTCCCCTGGCTACACCTTC.

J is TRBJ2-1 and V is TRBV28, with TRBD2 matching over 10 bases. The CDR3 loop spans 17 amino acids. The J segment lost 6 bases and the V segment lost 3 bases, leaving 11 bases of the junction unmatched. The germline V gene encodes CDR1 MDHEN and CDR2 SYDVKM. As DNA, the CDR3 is TGTGCCAGCAGTTTGATACACTCTAGCGGGGGACTCAATGAGCAGTTCTTC. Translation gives CASSLIHSSGGLNEQFF. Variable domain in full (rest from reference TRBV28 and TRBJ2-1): DVKVTQSSRYLVKRTGEKVFLECVQDMDHENMFWYRQDPGLGLRLIYFSYDVKMKEKGDIPEGYSVSREKKERFSLILESASTNQTSMYLCASSLIHSSGGLNEQFFGPGTRLTVL.

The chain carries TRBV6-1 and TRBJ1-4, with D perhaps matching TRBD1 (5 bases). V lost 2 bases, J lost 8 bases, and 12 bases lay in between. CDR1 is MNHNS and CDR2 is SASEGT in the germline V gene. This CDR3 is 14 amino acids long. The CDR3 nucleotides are TGTGCCAGCAGTGAATTAGGGTGGGGCGAAAAACTGTTTTTT. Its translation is CASSELGWGEKLFF.

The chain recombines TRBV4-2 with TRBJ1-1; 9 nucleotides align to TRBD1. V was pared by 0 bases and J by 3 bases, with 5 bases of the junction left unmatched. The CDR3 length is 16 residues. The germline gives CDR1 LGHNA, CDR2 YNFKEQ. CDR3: CASSQEEGTGYTEAFF. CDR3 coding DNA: TGTGCCAGCAGCCAAGAAGAAGGGACAGGGTACACTGAAGCTTTCTTT.

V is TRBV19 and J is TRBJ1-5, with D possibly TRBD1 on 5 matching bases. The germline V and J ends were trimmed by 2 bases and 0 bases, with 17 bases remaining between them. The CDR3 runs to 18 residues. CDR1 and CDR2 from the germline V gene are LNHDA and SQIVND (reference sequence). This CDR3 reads CASSIQGIDPNSNQPQHF. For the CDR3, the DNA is TGTGCCAGTAGTATACAGGGAATCGACCCTAATAGCAATCAGCCCCAGCATTTT.

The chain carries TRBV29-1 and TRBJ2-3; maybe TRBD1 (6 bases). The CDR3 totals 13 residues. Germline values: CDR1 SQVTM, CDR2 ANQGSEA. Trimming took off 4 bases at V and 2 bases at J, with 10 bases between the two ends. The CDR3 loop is CSVGGLNTDTQYF. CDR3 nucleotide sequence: TGCAGCGTTGGGGGGCTAAACACAGATACGCAGTATTTT.

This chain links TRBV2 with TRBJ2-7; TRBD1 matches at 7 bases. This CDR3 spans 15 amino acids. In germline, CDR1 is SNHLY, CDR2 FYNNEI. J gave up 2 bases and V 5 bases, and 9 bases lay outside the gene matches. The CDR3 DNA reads TGTGCCAGCAGTAGGACAGGACCATACGCCTACGAGCAGTACGTC. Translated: CASSRTGPYAYEQYV.

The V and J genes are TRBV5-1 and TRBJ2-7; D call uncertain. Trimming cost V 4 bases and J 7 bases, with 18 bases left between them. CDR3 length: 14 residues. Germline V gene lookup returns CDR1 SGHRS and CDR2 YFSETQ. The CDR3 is CASSAPVSVGEQYV. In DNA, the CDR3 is TGCGCCAGCAGCGCCCCCGTCTCGGTCGGGGAGCAGTACGTC.

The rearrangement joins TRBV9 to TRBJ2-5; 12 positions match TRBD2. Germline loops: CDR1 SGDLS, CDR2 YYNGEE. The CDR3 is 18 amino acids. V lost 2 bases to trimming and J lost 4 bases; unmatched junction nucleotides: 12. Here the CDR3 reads CASSVGLAGGPFPETQYF. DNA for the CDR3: TGTGCCAGCAGCGTGGGGCTAGCGGGGGGGCCTTTCCCAGAGACCCAGTACTTC.

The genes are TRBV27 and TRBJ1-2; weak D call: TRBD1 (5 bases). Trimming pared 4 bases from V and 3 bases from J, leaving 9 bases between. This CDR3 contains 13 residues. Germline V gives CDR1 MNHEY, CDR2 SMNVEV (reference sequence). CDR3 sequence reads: CASSYSTDYGYTF. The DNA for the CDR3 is TGTGCCAGCAGTTATTCGACAGACTATGGCTACACCTTC.

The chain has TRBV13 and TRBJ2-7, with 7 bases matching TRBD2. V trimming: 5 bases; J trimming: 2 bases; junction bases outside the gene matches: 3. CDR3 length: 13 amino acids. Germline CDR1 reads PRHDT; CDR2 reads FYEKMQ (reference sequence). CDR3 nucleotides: TGTGCCAGCAGCCCGGGGGGTCCCTACGAGCAGTACGTC. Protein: CASSPGGPYEQYV.

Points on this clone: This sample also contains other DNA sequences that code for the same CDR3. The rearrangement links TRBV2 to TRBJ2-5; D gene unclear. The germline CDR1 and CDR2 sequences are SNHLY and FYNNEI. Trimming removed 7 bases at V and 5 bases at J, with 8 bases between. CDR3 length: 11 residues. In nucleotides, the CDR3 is TGTGCCAGCACCCAGAGGGAGACCCAGTACTTC. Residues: CASTQRETQYF.

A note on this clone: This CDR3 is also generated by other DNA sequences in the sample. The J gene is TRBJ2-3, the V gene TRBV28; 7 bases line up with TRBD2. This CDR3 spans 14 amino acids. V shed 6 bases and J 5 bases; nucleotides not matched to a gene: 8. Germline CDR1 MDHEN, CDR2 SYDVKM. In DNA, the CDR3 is TGTGCCAGCAGAGGAGCGGGGAGGCTAGATACGCAGTATTTT. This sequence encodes CASRGAGRLDTQYF.

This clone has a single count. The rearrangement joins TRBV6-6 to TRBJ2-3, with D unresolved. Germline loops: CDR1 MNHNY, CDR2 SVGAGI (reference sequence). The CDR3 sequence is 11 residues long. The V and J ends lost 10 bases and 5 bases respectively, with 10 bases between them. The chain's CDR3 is CATPFLDTQYF. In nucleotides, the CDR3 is TGTGCCACCCCGTTCTTAGATACGCAGTATTTT.

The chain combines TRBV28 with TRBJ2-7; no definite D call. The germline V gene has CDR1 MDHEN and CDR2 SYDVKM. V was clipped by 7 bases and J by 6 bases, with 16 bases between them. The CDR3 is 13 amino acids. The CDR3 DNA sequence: TGTGCCAGCACCTCGGCAGGCCTGGGCGAGCAGTACGTC. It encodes CASTSAGLGEQYV.

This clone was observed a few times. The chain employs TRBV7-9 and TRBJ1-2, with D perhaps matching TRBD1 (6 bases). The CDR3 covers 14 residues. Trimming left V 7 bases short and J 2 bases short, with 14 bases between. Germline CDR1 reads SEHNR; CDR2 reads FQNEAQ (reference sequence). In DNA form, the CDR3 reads TGTGCCAGCAACACAGGGTTGGAGAACTATGGCTACACCTTC. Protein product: CASNTGLENYGYTF.

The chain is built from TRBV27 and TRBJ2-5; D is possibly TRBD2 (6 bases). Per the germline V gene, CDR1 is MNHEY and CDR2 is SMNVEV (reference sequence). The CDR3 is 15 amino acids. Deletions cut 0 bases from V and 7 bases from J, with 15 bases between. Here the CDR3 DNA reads TGTGCCAGCAGTTTATCAAGGACTACCAAAGGGACCCAGTACTTC. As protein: CASSLSRTTKGTQYF.

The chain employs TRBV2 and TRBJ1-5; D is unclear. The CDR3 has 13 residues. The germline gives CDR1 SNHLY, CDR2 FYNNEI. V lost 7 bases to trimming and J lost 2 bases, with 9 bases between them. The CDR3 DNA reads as TGTGCCAGCACTGGGCTTCGCAATCAGCCCCAGCATTTT. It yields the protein CASTGLRNQPQHF.

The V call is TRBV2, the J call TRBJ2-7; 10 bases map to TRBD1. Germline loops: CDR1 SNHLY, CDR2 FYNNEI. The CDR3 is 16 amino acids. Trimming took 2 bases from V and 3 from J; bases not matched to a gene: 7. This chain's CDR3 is CASSEPPGQGFYEQYV. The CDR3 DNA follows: TGTGCCAGCAGTGAACCTCCGGGACAGGGGTTCTACGAGCAGTACGTC.